The entry that follows covers one T cell receptor (beta chain) sequence. The antigen is unknown. It was with 60 Vbeta and 13 Jbeta primers that the PCR ran. Method: immunoSEQ multiplex PCR; TCRdb's copy keeps in-frame clones and lacks some. The profile shows over 150,000 clones, roughly 80% of them singletons. These data belong to a study of cytomegalovirus exposure and HLA in healthy donors. The donors were healthy bone marrow donors. Germline V gives CDR1 MNHEY, CDR2 SVGAGI. Trimming removed 6 bases at V and 3 bases at J, with 4 bases between. This CDR3 is 11 amino acids long. Overall study results and limits: A later analysis found TCR association rates differed by HLA locus, highest for DRB1 and lowest for HLA-C. On later analysis, the bulk of CMV-associated TCR beta chains appeared to be HLA-restricted. Prior analysis indicated that the majority of TCR beta V segments exhibited productivity approximately 90% or approximately 30% of the time.

The clonotype originates from a woman aged 25 to 39 in good health and CMV-seropositive. Sequencing input: PBMCs. The chain employs TRBV6-5 and TRBJ2-3; D is ambiguous. CDR3 in amino acids: CASSPTDTQYF. Written as DNA, the CDR3 is TGTGCCAGCAGCCCAACAGATACGCAGTATTTT.